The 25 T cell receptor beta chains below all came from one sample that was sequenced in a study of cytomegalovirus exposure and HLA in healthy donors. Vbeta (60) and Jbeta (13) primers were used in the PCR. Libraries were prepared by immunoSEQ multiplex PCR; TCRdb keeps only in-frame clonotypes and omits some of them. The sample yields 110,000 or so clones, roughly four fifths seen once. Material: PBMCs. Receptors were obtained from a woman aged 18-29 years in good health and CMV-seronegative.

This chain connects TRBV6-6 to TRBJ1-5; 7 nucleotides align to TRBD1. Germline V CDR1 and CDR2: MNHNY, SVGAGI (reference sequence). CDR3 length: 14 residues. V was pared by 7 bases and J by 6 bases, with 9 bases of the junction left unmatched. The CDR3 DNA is TGTGCCAGCAAGATACAGGGACAGACTCAGCCCCAGCATTTT. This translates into CASKIQGQTQPQHF.

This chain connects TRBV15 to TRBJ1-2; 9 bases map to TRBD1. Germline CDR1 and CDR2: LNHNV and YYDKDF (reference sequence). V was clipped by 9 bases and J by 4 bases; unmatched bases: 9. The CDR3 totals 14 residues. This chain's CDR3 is CATRSRGQGYGYTF. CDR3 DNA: TGTGCCACTCGCTCTAGGGGACAGGGCTATGGCTACACCTTC.

CDR3 sequence (DNA): TGTGCCAGCAGTGAAAGGAGCTCCTATAATTCACCCCTCCACTTT. Amino acids: CASSERSSYNSPLHF. The chain has TRBV6-1 and TRBJ1-6; D uncertain. The CDR3 loop spans 15 amino acids. CDR1 and CDR2 (germline): MNHNS, SASEGT. V lost 2 bases, J lost 0 bases, and 5 bases lay in between.

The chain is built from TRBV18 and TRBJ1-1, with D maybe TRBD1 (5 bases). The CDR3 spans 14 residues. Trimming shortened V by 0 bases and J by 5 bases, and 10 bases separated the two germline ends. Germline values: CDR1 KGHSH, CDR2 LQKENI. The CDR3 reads CASSPPPQGTEAFF. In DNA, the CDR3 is TGTGCCAGCTCACCACCCCCGCAGGGAACTGAAGCTTTCTTT. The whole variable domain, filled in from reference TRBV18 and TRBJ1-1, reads NAGVMQNPRHLVRRRGQEARLRCSPMKGHSHVYWYRQLPEEGLKFMVYLQKENIIDESGMPKERFSAEFPKEGPSILRIQQVVRGDSAAYFCASSPPPQGTEAFFGQGTRLTVV.

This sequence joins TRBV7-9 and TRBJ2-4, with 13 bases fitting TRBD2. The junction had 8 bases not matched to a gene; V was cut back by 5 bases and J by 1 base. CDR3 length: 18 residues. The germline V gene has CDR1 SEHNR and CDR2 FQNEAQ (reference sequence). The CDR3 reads CASSPRTSGGYAKNIQYF. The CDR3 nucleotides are TGTGCCAGCAGCCCCCGGACTAGCGGGGGCTATGCCAAAAACATTCAGTACTTC. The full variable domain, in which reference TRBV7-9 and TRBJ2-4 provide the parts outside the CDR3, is DTGVSQNPRHKITKRGQNVTFRCDPISEHNRLYWYRQTLGQGPEFLTYFQNEAQLEKSRLLSDRFSAERPKGSFSTLEIQRTEQGDSAMYLCASSPRTSGGYAKNIQYFGAGTRLSVL.

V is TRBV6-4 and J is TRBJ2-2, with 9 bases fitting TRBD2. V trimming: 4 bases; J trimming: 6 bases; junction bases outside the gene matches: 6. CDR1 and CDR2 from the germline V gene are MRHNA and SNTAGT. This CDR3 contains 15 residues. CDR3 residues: CASSGEAGGAGELFF. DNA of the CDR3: TGTGCCAGCAGTGGAGAAGCGGGGGGTGCCGGGGAGCTGTTTTTT.

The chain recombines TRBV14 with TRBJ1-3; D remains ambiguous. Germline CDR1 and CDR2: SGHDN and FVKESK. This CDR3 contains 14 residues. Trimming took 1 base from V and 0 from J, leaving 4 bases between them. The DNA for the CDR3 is TGTGCCAGCAGCCAAGGACACTCTGGAAACACCATATATTTT. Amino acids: CASSQGHSGNTIYF.

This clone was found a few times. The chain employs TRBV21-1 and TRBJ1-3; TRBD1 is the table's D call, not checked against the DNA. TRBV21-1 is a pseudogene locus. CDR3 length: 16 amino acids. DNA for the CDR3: TGTGCCAGCAGCAAAACGGCCAGGGGAACGGGAAACACCATATATTTT. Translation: CASSKTARGTGNTIYF.

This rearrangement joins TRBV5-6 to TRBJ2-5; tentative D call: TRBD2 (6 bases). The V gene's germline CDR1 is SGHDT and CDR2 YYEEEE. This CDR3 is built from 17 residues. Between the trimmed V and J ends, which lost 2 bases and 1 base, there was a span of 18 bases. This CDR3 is CASSLIGDSSSQETQYF. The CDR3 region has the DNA TGTGCCAGCAGCTTAATTGGGGACTCCTCCTCCCAAGAGACCCAGTACTTC. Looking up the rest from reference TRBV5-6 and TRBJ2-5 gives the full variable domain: DAGVTQSPTHLIKTRGQQVTLRCSPKSGHDTVSWYQQALGQGPQFIFQYYEEEERQRGNFPDRFSGHQFPNYSSELNVNALLLGDSALYLCASSLIGDSSSQETQYFGPGTRLLVL.

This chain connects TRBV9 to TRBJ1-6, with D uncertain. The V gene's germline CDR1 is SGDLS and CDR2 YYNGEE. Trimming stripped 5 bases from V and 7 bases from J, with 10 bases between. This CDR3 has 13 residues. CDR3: CASRARWNSPLHF. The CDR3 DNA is TGTGCCAGCAGAGCCAGGTGGAATTCACCCCTCCACTTT.

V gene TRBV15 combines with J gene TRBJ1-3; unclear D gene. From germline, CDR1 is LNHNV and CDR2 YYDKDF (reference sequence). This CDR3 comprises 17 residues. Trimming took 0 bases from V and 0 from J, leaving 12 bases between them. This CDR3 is CATSRDSTLSSGNTIYF. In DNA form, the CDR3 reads TGTGCCACCAGCAGAGATTCAACTCTTTCCTCTGGAAACACCATATATTTT.

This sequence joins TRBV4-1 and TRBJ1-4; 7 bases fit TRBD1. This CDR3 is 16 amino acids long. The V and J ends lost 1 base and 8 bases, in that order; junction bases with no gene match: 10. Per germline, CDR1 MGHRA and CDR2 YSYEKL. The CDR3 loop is CASSQVTLGQREKLFF. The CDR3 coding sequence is TGCGCCAGCAGCCAAGTCACCCTGGGACAGAGAGAAAAACTGTTTTTT.

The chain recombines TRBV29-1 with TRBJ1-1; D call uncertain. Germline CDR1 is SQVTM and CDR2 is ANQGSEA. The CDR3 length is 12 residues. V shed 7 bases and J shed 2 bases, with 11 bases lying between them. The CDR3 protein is CSGCQLNTEAFF. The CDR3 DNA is TGCAGCGGATGCCAACTCAACACTGAAGCTTTCTTT.

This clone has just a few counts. The CDR3: CASSPLLSTDTQYF. The CDR3 DNA reads TGTGCCAGCAGCCCCCTCCTTAGCACAGATACGCAGTATTTT. The chain recombines TRBV25-1 with TRBJ2-3; unclear D gene. Per germline, CDR1 MGHDK and CDR2 SYGVNS. V lost 6 bases, J lost 0 bases, and 10 bases lay in between. This CDR3 is built from 14 residues.

The CDR3 spells CAWSGLEARQPQHF. In DNA, the CDR3 is TGTGCCTGGAGCGGACTAGAGGCGCGACAGCCCCAGCATTTT. The chain recombines TRBV30 with TRBJ1-5; D not certain. The ends were cut back, 3 bases at V and 7 bases at J, with 16 bases in the middle. Germline V CDR1 and CDR2: GTSNPN, SVGIG (reference sequence). The CDR3 extends over 14 amino acids.

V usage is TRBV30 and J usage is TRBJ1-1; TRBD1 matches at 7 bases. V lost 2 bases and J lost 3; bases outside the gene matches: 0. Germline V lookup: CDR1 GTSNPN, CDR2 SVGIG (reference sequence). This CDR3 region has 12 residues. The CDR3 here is CAWSTGDTEAFF. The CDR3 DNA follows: TGTGCCTGGAGTACAGGGGACACTGAAGCTTTCTTT.

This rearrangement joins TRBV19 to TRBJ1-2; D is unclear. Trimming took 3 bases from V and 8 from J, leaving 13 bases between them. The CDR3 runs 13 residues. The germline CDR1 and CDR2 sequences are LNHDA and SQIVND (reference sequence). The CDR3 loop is CASSIMGEEGYTF. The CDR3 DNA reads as TGTGCCAGTAGTATCATGGGAGAAGAGGGCTACACCTTC.

The CDR3 coding sequence is TGTGCCTCAGGTGCCCTCTACGAGCAGTACGTC. Its protein product is CASGALYEQYV. The genes are TRBV30 and TRBJ2-7; D unclear. From germline, CDR1 is GTSNPN and CDR2 SVGIG (reference sequence). The CDR3 extends over 11 amino acids. Trimming cost V 7 bases and J 3 bases, with 10 bases left between them.

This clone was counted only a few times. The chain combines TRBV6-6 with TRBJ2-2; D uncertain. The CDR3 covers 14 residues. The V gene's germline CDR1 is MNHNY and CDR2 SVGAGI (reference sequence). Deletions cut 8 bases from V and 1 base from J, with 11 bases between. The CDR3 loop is CASWAHKNTGELFF. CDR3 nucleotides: TGTGCCAGCTGGGCGCACAAGAACACCGGGGAGCTGTTTTTT.

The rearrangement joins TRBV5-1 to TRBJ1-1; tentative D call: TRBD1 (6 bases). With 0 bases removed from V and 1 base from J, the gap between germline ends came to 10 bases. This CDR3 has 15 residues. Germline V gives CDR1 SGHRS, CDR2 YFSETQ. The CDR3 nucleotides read TGCGCCAGCAGCTTGGAATGGGGGCAGAACACTGAAGCTTTCTTT. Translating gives CASSLEWGQNTEAFF.

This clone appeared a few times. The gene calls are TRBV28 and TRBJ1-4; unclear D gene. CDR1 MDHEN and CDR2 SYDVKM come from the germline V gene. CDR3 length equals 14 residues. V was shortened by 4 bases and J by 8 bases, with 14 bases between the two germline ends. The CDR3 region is CASSSERDREKLFF. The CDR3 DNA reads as TGTGCCAGCAGTTCGGAGAGGGATAGAGAAAAACTGTTTTTT. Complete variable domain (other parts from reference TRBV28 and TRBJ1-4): DVKVTQSSRYLVKRTGEKVFLECVQDMDHENMFWYRQDPGLGLRLIYFSYDVKMKEKGDIPEGYSVSREKKERFSLILESASTNQTSMYLCASSSERDREKLFFGSGTQLSVL.

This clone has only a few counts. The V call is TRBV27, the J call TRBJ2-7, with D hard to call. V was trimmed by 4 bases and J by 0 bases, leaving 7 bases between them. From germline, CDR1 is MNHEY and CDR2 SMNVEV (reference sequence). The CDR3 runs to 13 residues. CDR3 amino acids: CASSSHNSYEQYF. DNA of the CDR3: TGTGCCAGCAGTTCCCACAACTCCTACGAGCAGTACTTC.

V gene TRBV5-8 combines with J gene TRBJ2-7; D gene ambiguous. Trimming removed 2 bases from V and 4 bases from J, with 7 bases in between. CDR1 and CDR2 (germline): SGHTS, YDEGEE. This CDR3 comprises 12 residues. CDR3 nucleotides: TGTGCCAGCAGCTTTAATCGTTACGAGCAGTACTTC. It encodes CASSFNRYEQYF.

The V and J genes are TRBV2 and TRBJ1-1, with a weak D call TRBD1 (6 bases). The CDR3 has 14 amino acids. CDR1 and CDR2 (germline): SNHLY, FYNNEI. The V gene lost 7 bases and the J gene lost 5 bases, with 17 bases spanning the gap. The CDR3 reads CASKRQEWKTEAFF. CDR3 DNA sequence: TGTGCCAGCAAACGACAGGAATGGAAAACTGAAGCTTTCTTT.

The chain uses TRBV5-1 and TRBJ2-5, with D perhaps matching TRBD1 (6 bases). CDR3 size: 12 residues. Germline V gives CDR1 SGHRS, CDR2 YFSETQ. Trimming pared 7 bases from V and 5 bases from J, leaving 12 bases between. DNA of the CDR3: TGCGCCAGCGTGGACAGTTCGGAGACCCAGTACTTC. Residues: CASVDSSETQYF. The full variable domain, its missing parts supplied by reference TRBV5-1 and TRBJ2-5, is KAGVTQTPRYLIKTRGQQVTLSCSPISGHRSVSWYQQTPGQGLQFLFEYFSETQRNKGNFPGRFSGRQFSNSRSEMNVSTLELGDSALYLCASVDSSETQYFGPGTRLLVL.